This passage covers 20 T cell receptor beta chains from one sample sequenced in a study of neurological immune-mediated disorders. TCRdb redid the calling of the 5' RACE reads with MiXCR, one entry per CDR3 protein. The data contain some 33,000 distinct CDR3 sequences, approximately 1.4% of them singletons. Sequenced: PBMCs. The receptors derive from a woman in her thirties with multiple sclerosis.

This clonotype has at least ten counts. This sequence joins TRBV12-3 or TRBV12-4 and TRBJ2-7; D remains ambiguous. CDR3 length: 19 residues. Between the trimmed V and J ends, which lost 2 bases and 1 base, there was a span of 24 bases. The chain's CDR3 is CASSLIPAFGPKLSYEQYF. In DNA, the CDR3 is TGTGCCAGCAGTTTAATACCGGCCTTCGGCCCAAAATTATCCTACGAGCAGTACTTC.

This clonotype was found many times. V usage is TRBV7-3 and J usage is TRBJ1-1; the D gene is possibly TRBD1 (5 bases). This CDR3 spans 14 amino acids. Germline CDR1 is SGHTA and CDR2 is FQGTGA. V was clipped by 6 bases and J by 3 bases, with 14 bases between them. As DNA, the CDR3 is TGTGCCAGCAGATTGTCTGGGGGGGACACTGAAGCTTTCTTT. Protein product: CASRLSGGDTEAFF. The variable domain in full, with the rest retrieved from reference TRBV7-3 and TRBJ1-1, is GAGVSQTPSNKVTEKGKYVELRCDPISGHTALYWYRQSLGQGPEFLIYFQGTGAADDSGLPNDRFFAVRPEGSVSTLKIQRTERGDSAVYLCASRLSGGDTEAFFGQGTRLTVV.

There are many counts of this clonotype. The chain has TRBV3-1 and TRBJ1-3, with TRBD1 as a possible D gene (6 bases). With 3 bases removed from V and 1 base from J, the gap between germline ends came to 7 bases. The CDR3 has 14 residues. The V gene's germline CDR1 is LGHDT and CDR2 YNNKEL (reference sequence). The CDR3 sequence is CASSQGASGNTIYF. The CDR3, as DNA: TGTGCCAGCAGCCAGGGGGCATCTGGAAACACCATATATTTT. Complete variable domain (other parts from reference TRBV3-1 and TRBJ1-3): DTAVSQTPKYLVTQMGNDKSIKCEQNLGHDTMYWYKQDSKKFLKIMFSYNNKELIINETVPNRFSPKSPDKAHLNLHINSLELGDSAVYFCASSQGASGNTIYFGEGSWLTVV.

This clonotype showed up many times. The genes are TRBV20-1 and TRBJ1-4; unclear D gene. Germline CDR1 is DFQATT and CDR2 is SNEGSKA (reference sequence). V dropped 5 bases and J dropped 3 bases, with 7 bases sitting between them. The CDR3 is 12 amino acids. CDR3 sequence reads: CSARQPNEKLFF. The CDR3 DNA reads TGCAGTGCTCGGCAGCCTAATGAAAAACTGTTTTTT.

This clonotype was seen at least ten times. This chain links TRBV6-5 with TRBJ2-7; D might be TRBD1 (5 bases). The germline CDR1 and CDR2 sequences are MNHEY and SVGAGI. With 0 bases removed from V and 0 bases from J, the gap between germline ends came to 9 bases. The CDR3 has 15 residues. The CDR3, as DNA: TGTGCCAGCAGTTACTCGTTTGACAGCTCCTACGAGCAGTACTTC. It yields the protein CASSYSFDSSYEQYF.

This clonotype occurred many times. The CDR3 sequence is CSAAGQGAREQYF. For the CDR3, the DNA is TGCAGCGCGGCGGGACAGGGGGCTAGGGAGCAGTACTTC. The rearrangement links TRBV29-1 to TRBJ2-7; 12 nucleotides agree with TRBD1. The CDR3 is made up of 13 amino acids. Germline CDR1 and CDR2: SQVTM and ANQGSEA. The J segment lost 7 bases and the V segment lost 7 bases, leaving 8 bases of the junction unmatched.

In this sample, this clonotype turned up many times. The genes are TRBV7-2 and TRBJ1-2; D remains ambiguous. Germline CDR1 SGHTA, CDR2 FQGNSA. The CDR3 loop spans 14 amino acids. V lost 1 base and J lost 1, with 7 bases in between. The CDR3 sequence: CASSLVVLNYGYTF. CDR3 DNA sequence: TGTGCCAGCAGCTTAGTGGTCCTTAACTATGGCTACACCTTC.

This clonotype occurred many times. The CDR3 loop is CSARDRADTEAFF. DNA for the CDR3: TGCAGTGCTAGAGATCGGGCGGACACTGAAGCTTTCTTT. The J gene is TRBJ1-1, the V gene TRBV20-1; no clear D gene. The germline V gene encodes CDR1 DFQATT and CDR2 SNEGSKA (reference sequence). Trimming removed 0 bases from V and 3 bases from J, with 8 bases in between. The CDR3 has 13 amino acids.

There are many counts of this clonotype. The rearrangement uses TRBV12-3 or TRBV12-4 and TRBJ2-2; a possible D gene is TRBD2 (6 bases). The V gene lost 5 bases and the J gene lost 9 bases, with 13 bases spanning the gap. CDR3 size: 13 residues. The CDR3 protein is CASSSGGARELFF. The CDR3 nucleotides are TGTGCCAGCAGTAGCGGAGGGGCGCGGGAGCTGTTTTTT.

This clonotype was found many times. The genes are TRBV20-1 and TRBJ2-3, with TRBD2 matching over 11 bases. Germline V CDR1 and CDR2: DFQATT, SNEGSKA (reference sequence). Trimming took 5 bases from V and 5 from J; bases not matched to a gene: 6. The CDR3 is 14 amino acids. The CDR3 DNA reads TGCAGTGCTCGTAGCGGGGGGGCCGTAGATACGCAGTATTTT. It encodes CSARSGGAVDTQYF.

This clonotype was detected ten times or more. The chain is built from TRBV12-3 or TRBV12-4 and TRBJ1-1, with 10 bases lining up with TRBD1. The CDR3 spans 14 residues. Trimming took 6 bases from V and 6 from J; bases not matched to a gene: 7. The CDR3 reads CASREDRGLSEAFF. In DNA, the CDR3 is TGTGCCAGCAGGGAGGACAGGGGGTTATCTGAAGCTTTCTTT.

This clonotype was seen many times. The chain joins TRBV7-2 to TRBJ2-3; D remains ambiguous. With 5 bases removed from V and 1 base from J, the gap between germline ends came to 13 bases. CDR1 is SGHTA and CDR2 is FQGNSA in the germline V gene. This CDR3 is built from 15 residues. The CDR3, as DNA: TGTGCCAGCAGCCCTTCTCGATCTGGCACAGATACGCAGTATTTT. Amino acid sequence: CASSPSRSGTDTQYF.

This clonotype was found many times. The J gene is TRBJ1-5, the V gene TRBV3-1; 9 bases are shared with TRBD1. Germline assignment: CDR1 LGHDT and CDR2 YNNKEL (reference sequence). This CDR3 is 15 amino acids long. V lost 4 bases and J lost 2; bases outside the gene matches: 3. The CDR3 loop is CASSRTGGGNQPQHF. The CDR3 DNA reads TGTGCCAGCAGCCGTACAGGGGGCGGCAATCAGCCCCAGCATTTT.

This clonotype has just a few counts. This chain connects TRBV6-5 to TRBJ1-2; D perhaps matches TRBD1 (5 bases). There are 14 residues in the CDR3. CDR1 and CDR2 from the germline V gene are MNHEY and SVGAGI. Trimming removed 5 bases from V and 8 bases from J, with 18 bases in between. The CDR3 coding sequence is TGTGCCAGCAGTATAGACAGAAATTACAGGGGCTACACCTTC. This sequence encodes CASSIDRNYRGYTF.

This clonotype was seen at least ten times. V usage is TRBV6-1 and J usage is TRBJ2-7; perhaps TRBD1 as D (7 bases). V gave up 6 bases and J gave up 5 bases, with 17 bases separating them. Germline-derived CDR1 and CDR2 are MNHNS and SASEGT. The CDR3 extends over 14 amino acids. CDR3 nucleotide sequence: TGTGCCAGCAGATTGACAGGGACTGGCCACGAGCAGTACTTC. This codes for CASRLTGTGHEQYF.

This clonotype occurred many times. The chain carries TRBV20-1 and TRBJ1-1; tentative D call: TRBD1 (5 bases). Trimming stripped 1 base from V and 8 bases from J, with 14 bases between. CDR1 is DFQATT and CDR2 is SNEGSKA in the germline V gene (reference sequence). The CDR3 contains 13 residues. CDR3 nucleotide sequence: TGCAGTGCTAGAGTGAAGGTAGCAGGGGAAGCTTTCTTT. Its translation is CSARVKVAGEAFF.

This clonotype has a count of ten or more. The chain carries TRBV5-1 and TRBJ1-1; D gene unclear. This CDR3 contains 14 residues. CDR1 and CDR2 from the germline V gene are SGHRS and YFSETQ. Trimming shortened V by 5 bases and J by 0 bases, and 11 bases separated the two germline ends. The CDR3 nucleotides are TGCGCCAGCAGACGAGTGGGTATGAACACTGAAGCTTTCTTT. Translation: CASRRVGMNTEAFF.

This clonotype was counted many times. CDR3 DNA: TGTGCCAGCAGCCAAGAATTTGGGCAGTTCTACGAGCAGTACTTC. It codes for CASSQEFGQFYEQYF. The V and J genes are TRBV4-2 and TRBJ2-7; D gene unclear. The V and J ends lost 0 bases and 3 bases respectively, with 12 bases between them. Germline V gene lookup returns CDR1 LGHNA and CDR2 YNFKEQ. The CDR3 is 15 residues long.

This clonotype was detected many times. The rearrangement links TRBV7-9 to TRBJ2-7; 10 bases agree with TRBD1. The CDR3 sequence is 15 residues long. Trimming removed 5 bases from V and 5 bases from J; junction bases left unmatched: 9. Germline-derived CDR1 and CDR2 are SEHNR and FQNEAQ (reference sequence). CDR3 sequence (DNA): TGTGCCAGCAGCCTAGGGACAGGGGATCCCCACGAGCAGTACTTC. Its translation: CASSLGTGDPHEQYF.

This clonotype was picked up many times. The V and J genes are TRBV5-1 and TRBJ2-7; D gene unclear. This CDR3 spans 14 amino acids. Trimming removed 5 bases from V and 2 bases from J, with 14 bases in between. In germline, CDR1 is SGHRS, CDR2 YFSETQ. CDR3 amino acids: CASRRTASPYEQYF. Written as DNA, the CDR3 is TGCGCCAGCAGAAGGACGGCAAGCCCCTACGAGCAGTACTTC.